This TCR beta chain is drawn from a study of T-cell reconstitution after alpha-beta-depleted transplantation in children (dated by TCRdb to about 2016). Study-level background: The study quantitatively tracked T-cell immune reconstitution after TCRalphabeta/CD19-depleted allogeneic hematopoietic cell transplantation in children using TCR repertoire profiling. The paper as a whole reports these results and caveats: In some patients, high TCRbeta diversity at day 60 was attributed to recipient T cells and intrathymic progenitors that had survived conditioning. Apparently early alphabetaT-cell count recovery about two months after transplant reportedly relied on only several hundred rapidly expanded clones derived from non-depleted graft cells. Hyperexpanded clone frequencies declined over subsequent months; after one year, T-cell counts and TCRbeta diversity were mostly attributed to newly produced T cells.

Libraries came from PCR. The sample was run on an Illumina HiSeq 2500. TCR libraries were prepared with molecular barcoding, using unique molecular identifiers to normalize TCRbeta repertoire quantification. TCRdb trimmed the raw reads at Q25, called clones with MiXCR and kept productive beta chains. For every CDR3 protein sequence, its rows merge into one entry that carries the most common genes and DNA. This sample is represented by 200,000 to 250,000 distinct CDR3 sequences; less than 9% of them were singletons. Approximately 6.3% of the sample belongs to the ten largest clones. The sample's treatment or condition label, decoded: allogeneic hematopoietic cell transplantation with graft depleted of TCRalphabeta T cells and CD19 B cells. The children who served as transplant recipients had been given grafts of TCRalphabeta/CD19-depleted allogeneic hematopoietic cells. Ten or more counts support this clonotype. Its antigen is currently not known. Within one base of it there is no much larger clone, and no base qualities were kept.

Including cysteine and phenylalanine, the CDR3 has 15 amino acids. The sequence is cut down to CDR3 DNA, 45 bases in frame from base 1. CDR1 and CDR2 were assigned from the germline V gene as MGHRA and YSYEKL. Germline trimming: 1 base from V, 0 bases from J; junction bases outside gene matches: 3. Recombination linked TRBV4-1 to TRBJ2-7; TRBD2 aligns with 7 central bases. The clonotype was recovered from a male patient aged 5 to 17 who had a stem cell transplant for acute lymphoblastic leukemia, so the T cells may come from the graft donor. The specimen was PBMCs, mostly from graft donor cells, collected 180 days after TCRalphabeta/CD19-depleted stem cell transplant. The nucleotide sequence reads as follows: TGCGCCAGCAGCCAAGGGACTAGTAGCTCCTACGAGCAGTACTTC. It translates to CASSQGTSSSYEQYF.